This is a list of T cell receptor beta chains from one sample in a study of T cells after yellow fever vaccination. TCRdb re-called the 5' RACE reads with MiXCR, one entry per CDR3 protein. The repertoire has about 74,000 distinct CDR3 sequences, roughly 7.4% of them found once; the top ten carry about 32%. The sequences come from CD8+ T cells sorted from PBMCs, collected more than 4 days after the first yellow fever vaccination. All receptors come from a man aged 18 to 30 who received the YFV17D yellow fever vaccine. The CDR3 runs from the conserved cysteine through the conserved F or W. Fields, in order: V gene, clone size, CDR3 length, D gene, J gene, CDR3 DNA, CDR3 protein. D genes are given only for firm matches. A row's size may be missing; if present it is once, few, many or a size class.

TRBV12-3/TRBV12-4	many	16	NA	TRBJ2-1	TGTGCCAGCAGTACCGCAGGGGGGGGGCGCCGAAATGAGCAGTTCTTC	CASSTAGGGRRNEQFF
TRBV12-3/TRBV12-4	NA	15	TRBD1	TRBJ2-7	TGTGCCAGCAGTTCACCTTGGACAGGCCACTACGAGCAGTACTTC	CASSSPWTGHYEQYF
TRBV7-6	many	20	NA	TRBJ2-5	TGTGCCAGCAGCCCTCTGGCTCGGTGGACAGAGCGTACTCTCCAAGAGACCCAGTACTTC	CASSPLARWTERTLQETQYF
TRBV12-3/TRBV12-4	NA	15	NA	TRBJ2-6	TGTGCCAGCAGGCCCCCTGGGCCGGGGGCCAACGTCCTGACTTTC	CASRPPGPGANVLTF
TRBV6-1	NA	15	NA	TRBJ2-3	TGTGCCAGCAGTGAATGGATTAGGGGAATGGATACGCAGTATTTT	CASSEWIRGMDTQYF
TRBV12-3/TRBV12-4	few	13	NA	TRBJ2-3	TGTGCCAGCAGTTTAAGGGTTCAAGATACGCAGTATTTT	CASSLRVQDTQYF
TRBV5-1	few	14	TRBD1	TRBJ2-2	TGCGCCAGCAGCTTGGGACAGGGTCACGGGGAGCTGTTTTTT	CASSLGQGHGELFF
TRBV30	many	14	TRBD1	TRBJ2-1	TGTGCCTGGAGCGCCCGACAGGGGTATAATGAGCAGTTCTTC	CAWSARQGYNEQFF
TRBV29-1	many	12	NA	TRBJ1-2	TGCAGCGCCAGTGGGTCTAACTATGGCTACACCTTC	CSASGSNYGYTF
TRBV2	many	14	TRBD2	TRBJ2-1	TGTGCCAGCAGTGAGCCTAGCGGGGGCTTGGGGCAGTTCTTC	CASSEPSGGLGQFF
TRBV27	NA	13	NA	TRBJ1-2	TGTGCCAGCAGTTTCTCACGGGGTAGTGGCTACACCTTC	CASSFSRGSGYTF
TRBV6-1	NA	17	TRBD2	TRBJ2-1	TGTGCCAGCAGTGAAGCGGTCTCTAGCGGGGTTCTCAATGAGCAGTTCTTC	CASSEAVSSGVLNEQFF
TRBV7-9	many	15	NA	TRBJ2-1	TGTGCCAGCAGCTTAAGCCCGCGGCAGGGGAATGAGCAGTTCTTC	CASSLSPRQGNEQFF
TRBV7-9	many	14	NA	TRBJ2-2	TGTGCCAGCAGCTTAGCGCTTCCGGGCGGGGAGCTGTTTTTT	CASSLALPGGELFF
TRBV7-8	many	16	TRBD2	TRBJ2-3	TGTGCCAGCAGCCTCCGAGCGGGGACCGCCACAGATACGCAGTATTTT	CASSLRAGTATDTQYF
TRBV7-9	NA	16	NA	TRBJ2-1	TGTGCCAGCAGCAAACTTCCGGGACCACCCTACAATGAGCAGTTCTTC	CASSKLPGPPYNEQFF
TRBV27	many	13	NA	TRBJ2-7	TGTGCCAGCAGTTACGGCGGCCCATACGAGCAGTACTTC	CASSYGGPYEQYF
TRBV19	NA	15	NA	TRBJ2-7	TGTGCCAGTAGTTCGAATTATCTACGTTCCTACGAGCAGTACTTC	CASSSNYLRSYEQYF
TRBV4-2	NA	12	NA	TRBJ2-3	TGTGCCAGCAGCACATTCACAGATACGCAGTATTTT	CASSTFTDTQYF
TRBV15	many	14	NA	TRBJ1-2	TGTGCCACCAGCAGAGATAGAACAAACTATGGCTACACCTTC	CATSRDRTNYGYTF
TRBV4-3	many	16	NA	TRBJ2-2	TGCGCCAGCAGCCAAGAAGAGGGGGTTGGCCCCGGGGAGCTGTTTTTT	CASSQEEGVGPGELFF
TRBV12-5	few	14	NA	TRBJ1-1	TGTGCTAGTGGTGACTTCGCCGTGAACACTGAAGCTTTCTTT	CASGDFAVNTEAFF
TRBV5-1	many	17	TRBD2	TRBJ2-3	TGCGCCAGCAGCAGGACTAGCGGGGACCCTTTCACAGATACGCAGTATTTT	CASSRTSGDPFTDTQYF
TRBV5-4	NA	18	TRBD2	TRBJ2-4	TGTGCCAGCAGCTTGCTGACGAGCGGGGGCGCGTATGAAAACATTCAGTACTTC	CASSLLTSGGAYENIQYF